This TCR beta chain came from a study of cytomegalovirus exposure and HLA in healthy donors. Study-wide results and limits: HLA alleles showed associations with 16,951 TCR beta sequences in a later analysis, at a 0.05 false discovery rate. Most of the CMV-associated TCR beta chains (in a later analysis) appeared to be HLA-restricted. Later examination showed HLA-associated TCR beta chains had greater clonal expansion than equally common others. Productive rates of about 90% or about 30% were seen for most TCR beta V segments in an earlier analysis.

Vbeta (60) and Jbeta (13) primers were used in the PCR. Clones were read by immunoSEQ multiplex PCR, and TCRdb kept only the in-frame ones, dropping some. The sample records tens of thousands of clones, roughly nine tenths being singletons. As for this clone: Its antigen remains unidentified.

Germline loops: CDR1 SQVTM, CDR2 ANQGSEA. The CDR3 runs 11 residues. J was trimmed by 8 bases and V by 7 bases; bases with no gene match: 2. V and J are TRBV29-1 and TRBJ1-1, with 12 bases fitting TRBD1. This receptor was obtained from a woman aged 25-40 years in good health and CMV-seropositive. Input material: PBMCs. CDR3 loop: CSGGTGGEAFF. The CDR3, as DNA: TGCAGCGGCGGGACAGGGGGCGAAGCTTTCTTT.